Listed below are T cell receptor beta chains from one sample, sequenced in a study of T cell changes during pregnancy in multiple sclerosis. Method: immunoSEQ multiplex PCR; TCRdb's copy keeps in-frame clones and lacks some. The sample lists roughly 71,000 clones, about 90% occurring once. This specimen was peripheral blood, taken in the first trimester of pregnancy. Receptor source: a female donor in good health, enrolled as a control in a pregnancy study. The CDR3 runs from the conserved cysteine through the conserved F or W. A D gene is named only where the DNA matches it firmly. Clone size is shown for a subset of rows, as once, few, many or a class of expanded clone.

DNA: TGTGCCAGCAGTTTAGACAGGGTTAGCAATCAGCCCCAGCATTTT
CDR3: CASSLDRVSNQPQHF
size: -
length: 15
D: TRBD1
J: TRBJ1-5
V: TRBV27

DNA: TGTGCCAGCAGCCCGGGACTAGCGGGAGCGGAGACCCAGTACTTC
CDR3: CASSPGLAGAETQYF
size: -
length: 15
D: TRBD2
J: TRBJ2-5
V: TRBV14

DNA: TGTGCCAGCAGCGCGGACAGTAACACTGAAGCTTTCTTT
CDR3: CASSADSNTEAFF
size: -
length: 13
D: -
J: TRBJ1-1
V: TRBV7-6

DNA: TGTGCCAGTAGTTTCTGGACACTGAACACTGAAGCTTTCTTT
CDR3: CASSFWTLNTEAFF
size: -
length: 14
D: -
J: TRBJ1-1
V: TRBV19

DNA: TGTGCCAGCGGGGGGGTCGGTAGCGGCTACTCCTACGAGCAGTACTTC
CDR3: CASGGVGSGYSYEQYF
size: -
length: 16
D: TRBD2
J: TRBJ2-7
V: TRBV7-9

DNA: TGCAGCGGTACTAGCGGGAGGGACTACAATGAGCAGTTCTTC
CDR3: CSGTSGRDYNEQFF
size: -
length: 14
D: TRBD2
J: TRBJ2-1
V: TRBV29-1

DNA: TGTGCCTGGGGGACAGGGATCGACACTGAAGCTTTCTTT
CDR3: CAWGTGIDTEAFF
size: -
length: 13
D: TRBD1
J: TRBJ1-1
V: TRBV30

DNA: TGTGCCAGCAGAGCCGGGACAGGGGTAGAGACCCAGTACTTC
CDR3: CASRAGTGVETQYF
size: -
length: 14
D: TRBD1
J: TRBJ2-5
V: TRBV2

DNA: TGTGCCAGCAGCGGCAGGGTTGGGATCGGTGAGCAGTTCTTC
CDR3: CASSGRVGIGEQFF
size: -
length: 14
D: -
J: TRBJ2-1
V: TRBV5-4

DNA: TGCGCCAGCAGCCAGACAGGGGCCGGCAATGAGCAGTTCTTC
CDR3: CASSQTGAGNEQFF
size: -
length: 14
D: TRBD1
J: TRBJ2-1
V: TRBV5-1

DNA: TGCAGCGTTGGACAGGGAACGCACCAGCCCCAGCATTTT
CDR3: CSVGQGTHQPQHF
size: -
length: 13
D: TRBD1
J: TRBJ1-5
V: TRBV29-1

DNA: TGTGCCAGCAGTACCTGGAGGGAGGATCAGCCCCAGCATTTT
CDR3: CASSTWREDQPQHF
size: -
length: 14
D: -
J: TRBJ1-5
V: TRBV6-1

DNA: TGCGCCAGCAGCTTGGGGGGGGCTAGCGGGAGGTGGTCCTACGAGCAGTACTTC
CDR3: CASSLGGASGRWSYEQYF
size: -
length: 18
D: TRBD2
J: TRBJ2-7
V: TRBV5-1

DNA: TGTGCCAGCAGCTTATATCGCGGGGCGAAAGATACGCAGTATTTT
CDR3: CASSLYRGAKDTQYF
size: -
length: 15
D: -
J: TRBJ2-3
V: TRBV7-2

DNA: TGTGCCAGTAGTTACAGGGGACAGACCTACGAGCAGTACTTC
CDR3: CASSYRGQTYEQYF
size: -
length: 14
D: TRBD1
J: TRBJ2-7
V: TRBV19

DNA: TGCAGCGTTGAAGGCGGGGATTCCTACGAGCAGTACTTC
CDR3: CSVEGGDSYEQYF
size: -
length: 13
D: -
J: TRBJ2-7
V: TRBV29-1

DNA: TGCGCCAGCAGCCAAGATCTGCCAGCGGGATTCACAGATACGCAGTATTTT
CDR3: CASSQDLPAGFTDTQYF
size: -
length: 17
D: TRBD2
J: TRBJ2-3
V: TRBV4-1

DNA: TGTGCCAGCAGCAACGACGGACAGGGCGGGCGGCGGTACTTC
CDR3: CASSNDGQGGRRYF
size: -
length: 14
D: TRBD1
J: TRBJ2-5
V: TRBV5-4

DNA: TGTGCCAGCAGTTACTGGGTAGCGGGAGGTCCTGGTGAGCAGTTCTTC
CDR3: CASSYWVAGGPGEQFF
size: -
length: 16
D: TRBD2
J: TRBJ2-1
V: TRBV6-5

DNA: TGTGCCAGCGCTCGGCAGGGGTCAAGGCCCCAGCATTTT
CDR3: CASARQGSRPQHF
size: -
length: 13
D: -
J: TRBJ1-5
V: TRBV2

DNA: TGTGCCAGCAGTTCTCAGACAGGGGGCGTTGAAAAACTGTTTTTT
CDR3: CASSSQTGGVEKLFF
size: -
length: 15
D: TRBD1
J: TRBJ1-4
V: TRBV28

DNA: TGTGCCAGCAGCCCCGCCGGGGGGACAGATACGCAGTATTTT
CDR3: CASSPAGGTDTQYF
size: -
length: 14
D: TRBD2
J: TRBJ2-3
V: TRBV2

DNA: TGTGCCAGCAGTCACCGAGACAACCTAAACGAGCAGTACTTC
CDR3: CASSHRDNLNEQYF
size: -
length: 14
D: -
J: TRBJ2-7
V: TRBV11-3

DNA: TGTGCCAGCAGCTTAGACAGGGAAGAGACCCAGTACTTC
CDR3: CASSLDREETQYF
size: -
length: 13
D: -
J: TRBJ2-5
V: TRBV11-3

DNA: TGTGCCAGCGGGGACAGGGTTGAAGCTTTCTTT
CDR3: CASGDRVEAFF
size: few
length: 11
D: TRBD1
J: TRBJ1-1
V: TRBV7-9

DNA: TGTGCCAGCACCTCTACTAGTTCCCCCACAGATACGCAGTATTTT
CDR3: CASTSTSSPTDTQYF
size: -
length: 15
D: -
J: TRBJ2-3
V: TRBV2

DNA: TGTGCCAGCAGTTTCAACAGGGCGGACTATGGCTACACCTTC
CDR3: CASSFNRADYGYTF
size: -
length: 14
D: -
J: TRBJ1-2
V: TRBV28

DNA: TGTGCCAGCAGCCAAGATCTTGCGGCTTACAATGAGCAGTTCTTC
CDR3: CASSQDLAAYNEQFF
size: -
length: 15
D: -
J: TRBJ2-1
V: TRBV14

DNA: TGTGCCAGCAGTTACTTCCTAGCGGGAGTCACCGGGGAGCTGTTTTTT
CDR3: CASSYFLAGVTGELFF
size: -
length: 16
D: TRBD2
J: TRBJ2-2
V: TRBV6-6

DNA: TGCGCCAGCAGCCAAGATATGACACGGGGAAATGAAAAACTGTTTTTT
CDR3: CASSQDMTRGNEKLFF
size: -
length: 16
D: -
J: TRBJ1-4
V: TRBV4-1

DNA: TGTGCCAGCTCCCCGGGAGGCACAGATACGCAGTATTTT
CDR3: CASSPGGTDTQYF
size: -
length: 13
D: -
J: TRBJ2-3
V: TRBV2

DNA: TGTGCCAGCAGTTTAGGACAAACCTACGAGCAGTACTTC
CDR3: CASSLGQTYEQYF
size: -
length: 13
D: -
J: TRBJ2-7
V: TRBV27

DNA: TGTGCCAGCAGTGAACCCGCAGGGATGGGCACTGAAGCTTTCTTT
CDR3: CASSEPAGMGTEAFF
size: -
length: 15
D: -
J: TRBJ1-1
V: TRBV2

DNA: TGCGCCAGCAGCATACGACAAGACTACGAGCAGTACTTC
CDR3: CASSIRQDYEQYF
size: -
length: 13
D: -
J: TRBJ2-7
V: TRBV5-1

DNA: TGTGCCAGCACTTTTCCAGGGGGGATAGCAGCTTTCTTT
CDR3: CASTFPGGIAAFF
size: -
length: 13
D: TRBD1
J: TRBJ1-1
V: TRBV5-6

DNA: TGCGCCAGCAGCTTGGAGGGGCAGGGGAACTACGAGCAGTACTTC
CDR3: CASSLEGQGNYEQYF
size: -
length: 15
D: -
J: TRBJ2-7
V: TRBV5-1

DNA: TGTGCCAGCAGCCGGGAACAGACAGGGGTATGGGGAGAGACCCAGTACTTC
CDR3: CASSREQTGVWGETQYF
size: once
length: 17
D: TRBD1
J: TRBJ2-5
V: TRBV7-2

DNA: TGTGCCACCAGCCGATTGTGGGACAGCTCCACCGGGGAGCTGTTTTTT
CDR3: CATSRLWDSSTGELFF
size: -
length: 16
D: TRBD1
J: TRBJ2-2
V: TRBV15

DNA: TGTGCCAGCAGGGCAGACAGGTCGCAGCCCCAGCATTTT
CDR3: CASRADRSQPQHF
size: -
length: 13
D: -
J: TRBJ1-5
V: TRBV6-5

DNA: TGTGCCAGCAGTGAGTTTGCCAGGGCCTACGAGCAGTACTTC
CDR3: CASSEFARAYEQYF
size: -
length: 14
D: -
J: TRBJ2-7
V: TRBV2

DNA: TGCGCCAGCAGCCTCCGACAGGGAGGAAGCACTGAAGCTTTCTTT
CDR3: CASSLRQGGSTEAFF
size: few
length: 15
D: TRBD1
J: TRBJ1-1
V: TRBV4-1

DNA: TGTGCCAGCAGCCAAGATGGGGGGTGGGGAGATAGAAACACCATATATTTT
CDR3: CASSQDGGWGDRNTIYF
size: -
length: 17
D: -
J: TRBJ1-3
V: TRBV4-2

DNA: TGTGCCAGCAGCTTGGACAGCATGAGGGTGACTGAAGCTTTCTTT
CDR3: CASSLDSMRVTEAFF
size: -
length: 15
D: -
J: TRBJ1-1
V: TRBV5-4

DNA: TGTGCCAGCAGTTGGACTAGCAACACCGGGGAGCTGTTTTTT
CDR3: CASSWTSNTGELFF
size: -
length: 14
D: TRBD2
J: TRBJ2-2
V: TRBV27

DNA: TGTGCCAGCAGTTTAGAGGGTCGCAATAAACTATTT
CDR3: CASSLEGRNKLF
size: -
length: 12
D: -
J: TRBJ1-4
V: TRBV28

DNA: TGTGCCAGCAGTGGCGGGCTAGCGCATACCGGGGAGCTGTTTTTT
CDR3: CASSGGLAHTGELFF
size: -
length: 15
D: -
J: TRBJ2-2
V: TRBV6-1

DNA: TGCGCCAGCAGCTTGGCGACGGGACTAGCGGTAAATGAGCAGTTCTTC
CDR3: CASSLATGLAVNEQFF
size: -
length: 16
D: TRBD2
J: TRBJ2-1
V: TRBV5-1

DNA: TGTGCCAGCAGTTTACCGGGACAGGCAAACGAAAAACTGTTTTTT
CDR3: CASSLPGQANEKLFF
size: -
length: 15
D: TRBD1
J: TRBJ1-4
V: TRBV28

DNA: TGTGCCAGCAGCGTCCGGGACAGGGTCCCCGAGCAGTACTTC
CDR3: CASSVRDRVPEQYF
size: -
length: 14
D: TRBD1
J: TRBJ2-7
V: TRBV5-6

DNA: TGTGCCAGCAATGAAGTTAGGGGTGGCTCTGTCGAGCAGTACTTC
CDR3: CASNEVRGGSVEQYF
size: -
length: 15
D: -
J: TRBJ2-7
V: TRBV6-1

DNA: TGTGCCAGCAGCCCGATGGGAGGGGCCTACGAGCAGTACTTC
CDR3: CASSPMGGAYEQYF
size: -
length: 14
D: TRBD2
J: TRBJ2-7
V: TRBV11-2

DNA: TGTGCCAGCAGCTTGCTGTCCGGGAGGGGGTACAATGAGCAGTTCTTC
CDR3: CASSLLSGRGYNEQFF
size: -
length: 16
D: TRBD2
J: TRBJ2-1
V: TRBV5-4

DNA: TGTGCCAGCAGTTACGGGGAGTTGCTGGAGCAGTTCTTC
CDR3: CASSYGELLEQFF
size: -
length: 13
D: -
J: TRBJ2-1
V: TRBV6-6

DNA: TGTGCCAGCAAGCCGGTGCACGGAGATTCCTACGAGCAGTACTTC
CDR3: CASKPVHGDSYEQYF
size: -
length: 15
D: -
J: TRBJ2-7
V: TRBV19

DNA: TGTGCCAGCTCGAGACCGACAGGGAGCACAGATACGCAGTATTTT
CDR3: CASSRPTGSTDTQYF
size: -
length: 15
D: TRBD1
J: TRBJ2-3
V: TRBV18